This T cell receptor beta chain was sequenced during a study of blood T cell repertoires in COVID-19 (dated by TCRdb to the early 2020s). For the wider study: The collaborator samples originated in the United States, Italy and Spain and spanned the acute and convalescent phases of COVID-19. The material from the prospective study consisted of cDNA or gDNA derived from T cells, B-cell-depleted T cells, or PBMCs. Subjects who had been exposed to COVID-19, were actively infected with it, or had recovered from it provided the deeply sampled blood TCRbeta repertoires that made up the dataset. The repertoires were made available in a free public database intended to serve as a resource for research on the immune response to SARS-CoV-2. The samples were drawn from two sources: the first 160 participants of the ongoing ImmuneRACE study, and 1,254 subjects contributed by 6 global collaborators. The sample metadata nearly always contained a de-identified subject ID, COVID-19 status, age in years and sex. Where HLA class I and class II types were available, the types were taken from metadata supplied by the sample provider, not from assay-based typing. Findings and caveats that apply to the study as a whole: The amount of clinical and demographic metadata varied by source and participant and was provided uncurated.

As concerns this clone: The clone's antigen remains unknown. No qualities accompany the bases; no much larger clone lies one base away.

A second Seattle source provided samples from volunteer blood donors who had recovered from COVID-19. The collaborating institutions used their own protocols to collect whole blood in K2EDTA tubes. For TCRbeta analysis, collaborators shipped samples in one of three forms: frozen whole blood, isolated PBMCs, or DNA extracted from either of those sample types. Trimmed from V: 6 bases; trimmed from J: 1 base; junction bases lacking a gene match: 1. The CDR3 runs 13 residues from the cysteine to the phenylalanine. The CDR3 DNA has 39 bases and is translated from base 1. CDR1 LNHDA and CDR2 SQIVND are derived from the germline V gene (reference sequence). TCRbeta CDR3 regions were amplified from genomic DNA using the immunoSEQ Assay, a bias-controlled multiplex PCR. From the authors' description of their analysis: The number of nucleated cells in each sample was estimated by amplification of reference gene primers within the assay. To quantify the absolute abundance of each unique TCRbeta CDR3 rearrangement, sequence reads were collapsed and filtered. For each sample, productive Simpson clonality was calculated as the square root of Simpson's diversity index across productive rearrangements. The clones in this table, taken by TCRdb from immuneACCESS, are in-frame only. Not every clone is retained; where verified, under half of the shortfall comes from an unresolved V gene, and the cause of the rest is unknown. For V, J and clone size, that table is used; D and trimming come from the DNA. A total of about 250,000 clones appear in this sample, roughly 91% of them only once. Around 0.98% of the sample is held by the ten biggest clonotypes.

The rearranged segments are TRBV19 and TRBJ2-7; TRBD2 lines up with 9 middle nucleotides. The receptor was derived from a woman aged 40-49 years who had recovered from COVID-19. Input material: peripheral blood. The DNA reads TGTGCCAGTAGGCGGGAGGGGTCCTACGAGCAGTACTTC. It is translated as CASRREGSYEQYF.